One and the same sample provided the 29 T cell receptor beta chains below, sequenced in a study of OX40 agonist ivuxolimab in advanced cancers. The library came from the immunoSEQ multiplex PCR assay. TCRdb carries this immuneACCESS record with in-frame sequences only. Its versions omit some clonotypes, under half of them owing to an unresolved V gene in the studies checked, with the rest unexplained. The sample table records about 19,000 clones; around four fifths of these occur just once. In total, the top ten clones hold 18% of the sample. Sample: CD4+ or CD8+ T cells sorted from blood, taken in a trial of the OX40 agonist ivuxolimab. The receptors come from an adult with an advanced solid tumor such as melanoma, head and neck, liver or kidney cancer.

This chain uses TRBV14 with TRBJ2-7, with 9 bases lining up with TRBD1. Germline CDR1 and CDR2: SGHDN and FVKESK. The CDR3 runs 13 residues. V lost 10 bases and J lost 3; bases outside the gene matches: 7. Written as DNA, the CDR3 is TGTGCCACCCGCGACAGGGGGTACTACGAGCAGTACTTC. This sequence encodes CATRDRGYYEQYF.

This chain connects TRBV4-3 to TRBJ2-6; D is unresolved. Germline CDR1 and CDR2: LGHNA and YSLEER. This CDR3 is 14 amino acids long. Trimming stripped 4 bases from V and 2 bases from J, with 6 bases between. CDR3 in amino acids: CASSLGAGANVLTF. In DNA form, the CDR3 reads TGCGCCAGCAGCCTGGGCGCTGGGGCCAACGTCCTGACTTTC.

J is TRBJ1-6 and V is TRBV7-8; 8 bases are a match to TRBD1. The CDR3 spans 17 residues. The V gene end was trimmed by 4 bases and the J gene end by 8 bases; junction bases not matched to a gene: 13. Germline V gene data show CDR1 as SGHVS and CDR2 as FQNEAQ. The CDR3 here is CASSYLPGQDVHSPLHF. The DNA of the CDR3 is TGTGCCAGCAGCTACCTACCGGGACAGGATGTTCATTCACCCCTCCACTTT.

The rearrangement uses TRBV11-3 and TRBJ2-1, with D perhaps TRBD2 (6 bases). This CDR3 spans 14 amino acids. Trimming stripped 1 base from V and 5 bases from J, with 9 bases between. The germline gives CDR1 SGHNT, CDR2 YENEEA. CDR3 region: CASSLVSGDNEQFF. The CDR3 nucleotides are TGTGCCAGCAGCTTAGTGTCGGGGGACAATGAGCAGTTCTTC.

This clone was observed a handful of times. The chain couples TRBV6-8 to TRBJ2-7; D might be TRBD2 (6 bases). Trimming left V 5 bases short and J 3 bases short, with 14 bases between. CDR1 and CDR2 from the germline V gene are MNHGY and SAAAGT. The CDR3 is made up of 14 amino acids. CDR3 bases: TGTGCCAGCAGTCTCCAGGGAGGCCTCTACGAGCAGTACTTC. Translation gives CASSLQGGLYEQYF.

The DNA of the CDR3 is TGTGCCAGCAGTTCGGGGATCATGAACACTGAAGCTTTCTTT. Protein sequence: CASSSGIMNTEAFF. The chain recombines TRBV27 with TRBJ1-1; unclear D gene. Germline loops: CDR1 MNHEY, CDR2 SMNVEV (reference sequence). The CDR3 has 14 residues. Between the trimmed V and J ends, which lost 4 bases and 0 bases, there was a span of 9 bases.

The chain joins TRBV28 to TRBJ1-2; D unclear. Trimming took 5 bases from V and 4 from J, leaving 23 bases between them. The CDR3 covers 17 residues. Germline CDR1 reads MDHEN; CDR2 reads SYDVKM. CDR3 residues: CASSTSLDSLNSYGYTF. The CDR3 bases are TGTGCCAGCAGTACTAGCCTCGACTCCTTAAATAGCTATGGCTACACCTTC.

The table lists this clone with a count of one. This chain uses TRBV4-1 with TRBJ2-7; a weak D match, TRBD1 (6 bases). Trimming shortened V by 2 bases and J by 5 bases, and 13 bases separated the two germline ends. The germline CDR1 and CDR2 sequences are MGHRA and YSYEKL. The CDR3 loop spans 14 amino acids. The CDR3 region has the DNA TGCGCCAGCAGCCAATTAACAGGGACCCACGAGCAGTACTTC. This sequence encodes CASSQLTGTHEQYF.

CDR3 sequence: CSVEGVGRGKYQETQYF. The CDR3 region has the DNA TGCAGCGTTGAAGGAGTGGGCAGGGGGAAATACCAAGAGACCCAGTACTTC. The rearrangement joins TRBV29-1 to TRBJ2-5, with 7 bases lining up with TRBD1. Germline V CDR1 and CDR2: SQVTM, ANQGSEA. The V and J ends lost 1 base and 0 bases, in that order; junction bases with no gene match: 11. The CDR3 has 17 residues.

The chain uses TRBV6-6 and TRBJ1-2; TRBD1 agrees at 9 bases. Germline CDR1 is MNHNY and CDR2 is SVGAGI (reference sequence). The CDR3 is 16 amino acids. V shed 5 bases, J shed 4 bases, and the junction held 11 bases outside the gene matches. CDR3 loop: CASSPYRQGETYGYTF. Here the CDR3 DNA reads TGTGCCAGCAGTCCTTACCGACAGGGGGAAACCTATGGCTACACCTTC.

This clone was counted a few times. This chain links TRBV27 with TRBJ2-7, with D perhaps matching TRBD2 (6 bases). Trimming shortened V by 6 bases and J by 4 bases, and 16 bases separated the two germline ends. The CDR3 loop spans 14 amino acids. Germline V lookup: CDR1 MNHEY, CDR2 SMNVEV (reference sequence). The CDR3 loop reads CASRASRDLYEQYF. The CDR3, as DNA: TGTGCCAGCAGGGCGTCCCGGGACTTATACGAGCAGTACTTC.

V usage is TRBV30 and J usage is TRBJ2-1; no firm D call. Germline V lookup: CDR1 GTSNPN, CDR2 SVGIG (reference sequence). V was cut by 0 bases and J by 8 bases, with 8 bases left in between. The CDR3 contains 12 residues. CDR3 sequence (DNA): TGTGCCTGGAGTGTAGTGTTCGATGAGCAGTTCTTC. Its protein is CAWSVVFDEQFF.

This chain joins TRBV19 and TRBJ2-1, with D possibly being TRBD1 or TRBD2 (5 bases each). Germline V gene sequence: CDR1 LNHDA, CDR2 SQIVND (reference sequence). V dropped 5 bases and J dropped 0 bases, with 14 bases sitting between them. This CDR3 contains 16 residues. The CDR3 coding sequence is TGTGCCAGTAGTGTACTAGGGACCACCTCCTACAATGAGCAGTTCTTC. Translation gives CASSVLGTTSYNEQFF. Using reference TRBV19 and TRBJ2-1 for the parts outside the CDR3, the full variable domain is DGGITQSPKYLFRKEGQNVTLSCEQNLNHDAMYWYRQDPGQGLRLIYYSQIVNDFQKGDIAEGYSVSREKKESFPLTVTSAQKNPTAFYLCASSVLGTTSYNEQFFGPGTRLTVL.

Only one count was recorded for this clone. The V call is TRBV14, the J call TRBJ2-3, with D possibly called TRBD1 or TRBD2 (5 bases each). Trimming cost V 4 bases and J 5 bases, with 16 bases left between them. The CDR3 is made up of 15 amino acids. Germline loops: CDR1 SGHDN, CDR2 FVKESK. CDR3 nucleotide sequence: TGTGCCAGCAGCCCAACCTCGGGGCGCGGAGATACGCAGTATTTT. As protein: CASSPTSGRGDTQYF.

The chain combines TRBV5-1 with TRBJ1-6; D is ambiguous. This CDR3 region has 15 residues. The V gene lost 0 bases and the J gene lost 12 bases, with 16 bases spanning the gap. Germline assignment: CDR1 SGHRS and CDR2 YFSETQ. The CDR3 sequence: CASSLDSPPAEPLHF. In nucleotides, the CDR3 is TGCGCCAGCAGCTTGGACAGTCCGCCGGCTGAACCCCTCCACTTT.

This chain connects TRBV11-3 to TRBJ2-7; no definite D call. Trimming removed 1 base at V and 3 bases at J, with 7 bases between. This CDR3 comprises 13 residues. In germline, CDR1 is SGHNT, CDR2 YENEEA. The CDR3 DNA sequence: TGTGCCAGCAGCTTAGGGCAGGACTACGAGCAGTACTTC. Translation gives CASSLGQDYEQYF.

In this sample, this clone turned up a few times. The V and J genes are TRBV28 and TRBJ1-4; D is possibly TRBD1 (5 bases). The CDR3 sequence is 15 residues long. Per germline, CDR1 MDHEN and CDR2 SYDVKM. V was clipped by 2 bases and J by 3 bases, with 10 bases between them. The CDR3 DNA follows: TGTGCCAGCAGTTTAGAGGGGTTTTCTAATGAAAAACTGTTTTTT. It codes for CASSLEGFSNEKLFF.

This chain uses TRBV7-3 with TRBJ2-2; D possibly matches TRBD1 or TRBD2 (6 bases each). Germline V gives CDR1 SGHTA, CDR2 FQGTGA. The V end lost 2 bases, the J end lost 0 bases, and 10 bases lay between the germline ends. The CDR3 covers 16 residues. As DNA, the CDR3 is TGTGCCAGCAGCTTACGGGGGCCCCCGAACACCGGGGAGCTGTTTTTT. It codes for CASSLRGPPNTGELFF.

The rearrangement joins TRBV5-1 to TRBJ1-6; 10 bases fit TRBD1. V lost 2 bases and J lost 7; bases outside the gene matches: 21. Germline loops: CDR1 SGHRS, CDR2 YFSETQ. CDR3 length equals 21 residues. Written as DNA, the CDR3 is TGCGCCAGCAGCTTTTCCCCTCCGGGACAGGGGACCTTAACGAACAATTCACCCCTCCACTTT. It encodes CASSFSPPGQGTLTNNSPLHF.

The chain recombines TRBV5-6 with TRBJ2-2; no clear D gene. V lost 0 bases and J 3 bases, leaving 6 bases between the germline ends. CDR3 length: 14 amino acids. The germline V gene encodes CDR1 SGHDT and CDR2 YYEEEE. The CDR3 nucleotides read TGTGCCAGCAGCTTGGAGGGATACACCGGGGAGCTGTTTTTT. Amino acids: CASSLEGYTGELFF.

The V and J genes are TRBV6-5 and TRBJ2-7; the D is unclear. This CDR3 is 15 amino acids long. Germline loops: CDR1 MNHEY, CDR2 SVGAGI. Between the trimmed V and J ends, which lost 0 bases and 2 bases, there was a span of 11 bases. CDR3 coding DNA: TGTGCCAGCAGTTACTCGCAAGAGAGTCCCTACGAGCAGTACTTC. It codes for CASSYSQESPYEQYF.

The V call is TRBV19, the J call TRBJ1-1; weak D call: TRBD1 (5 bases). The CDR3 totals 15 residues. Trimming pared 3 bases from V and 0 bases from J, leaving 11 bases between. Looked up from germline, CDR1 is LNHDA and CDR2 is SQIVND (reference sequence). The CDR3 DNA follows: TGTGCCAGTAGTATTGTTTGGGGCATGAACACTGAAGCTTTCTTT. Translating gives CASSIVWGMNTEAFF.

The chain employs TRBV11-2 and TRBJ1-3; D unclear. Germline lookup yields CDR1 SGHAT and CDR2 FQNNGV. Trimming stripped 4 bases from V and 8 bases from J, with 15 bases between. The CDR3 runs 14 residues. The CDR3 reads CASSSRGSEDTIYF. DNA for the CDR3: TGTGCCAGCAGCTCGCGAGGGTCCGAGGACACCATATATTTT. Combining the CDR3 with reference TRBV11-2 and TRBJ1-3 gives the whole variable domain EAGVAQSPRYKIIEKRQSVAFWCNPISGHATLYWYQQILGQGPKLLIQFQNNGVVDDSQLPKDRFSAERLKGVDSTLKIQPAKLEDSAVYLCASSSRGSEDTIYFGEGSWLTVV.

This chain uses TRBV7-8 with TRBJ2-5; D gene ambiguous. V lost 8 bases and J 5 bases, leaving 21 bases between the germline ends. CDR3 size: 15 residues. Germline V gene lookup returns CDR1 SGHVS and CDR2 FQNEAQ. CDR3 bases: TGTGCCAGCGGCCCCCCGGTGGTCAATCGGGAGACCCAGTACTTC. Amino acid sequence: CASGPPVVNRETQYF.

V gene TRBV30 combines with J gene TRBJ2-1; possible D gene TRBD1, 6 bases. Germline CDR1 reads GTSNPN; CDR2 reads SVGIG (reference sequence). The CDR3 is 15 amino acids. V was trimmed by 3 bases and J by 0 bases, leaving 12 bases between them. The CDR3 DNA reads TGTGCCTGGAGACAGGGTTACAGCTCCTACAATGAGCAGTTCTTC. This encodes CAWRQGYSSYNEQFF.

This clone was observed a few times. The chain is built from TRBV27 and TRBJ2-7; 9 bases line up with TRBD2. The V gene end was trimmed by 5 bases and the J gene end by 4 bases; junction bases not matched to a gene: 12. CDR1 MNHEY and CDR2 SMNVEV come from the germline V gene (reference sequence). The CDR3 has 16 amino acids. CDR3: CASSHPGAGGPYEQYF. In nucleotides, the CDR3 is TGTGCCAGCAGTCACCCGGGTGCGGGAGGGCCTTACGAGCAGTACTTC.

The chain recombines TRBV28 with TRBJ1-5; D is perhaps TRBD1 (6 bases). With 2 bases removed from V and 3 bases from J, the gap between germline ends came to 8 bases. Germline V gene sequence: CDR1 MDHEN, CDR2 SYDVKM. The CDR3 runs to 14 residues. The CDR3 DNA reads as TGTGCCAGCAGTTTAGGACAGATCAATCAGCCCCAGCATTTT. Translation gives CASSLGQINQPQHF.

The chain recombines TRBV4-1 with TRBJ2-7; the D is unclear. The CDR3 spans 15 residues. Germline V gene sequence: CDR1 MGHRA, CDR2 YSYEKL. V was pared by 0 bases and J by 0 bases, with 9 bases between. CDR3 sequence: CASSQDSDGSYEQYF. The CDR3 DNA reads TGCGCCAGCAGCCAAGACAGCGACGGCTCCTACGAGCAGTACTTC.

The rearrangement uses TRBV6-5 and TRBJ1-5; no reliable D call. Germline V lookup: CDR1 MNHEY, CDR2 SVGAGI. Trimming cost V 5 bases and J 6 bases, with 8 bases left between them. The CDR3 has 12 amino acids. The CDR3 is CASSEVSQPQHF. The CDR3 DNA is TGTGCCAGCAGTGAAGTCAGTCAGCCCCAGCATTTT.